This T cell receptor beta chain was found in a study of T cells after yellow fever vaccination. Study at large: Low-cell-number fractions were prepared with SMART-Seq v4 Ultra Low Input. Study-wide results and limits: The appearance of a small share of clonotypes in both CD4 and CD8 compartments was observed. Primary-vaccination clones mostly resurfaced post-booster (about 95% CD4, just under 90% CD8).

This clonotype has just a few counts. Its antigen remains unknown. Germline lookup yields CDR1 MGHRA and CDR2 YSYEKL. The length of the CDR3 is 15 residues. Trimming took 1 base from V and 4 from J, leaving 11 bases between them. Template-switching 5'RACE yielded the TCR cDNA; a universal primer site and UMIs were added in the process. In TCRdb, the 5' RACE reads were re-called with MiXCR into one record per CDR3 protein. Among 250,000 or so distinct CDR3 sequences listed, approximately 3.5% were seen once. This chain links TRBV4-1 with TRBJ1-5; D perhaps matches TRBD1 (5 bases). The source of this sequence is a man aged 18-30 years who received the YFV17D yellow fever vaccine. Sequenced here: PBMCs, sampled 15 days after the yellow fever booster vaccination. In DNA form, the CDR3 reads TGCGCCAGCAGCCAAGCGGGGCCCATTAATCAGCCCCAGCATTTT. It yields the protein CASSQAGPINQPQHF.